The table lists the clone carrying this T cell receptor (beta chain) with many counts. The antigen remains unidentified. The sample is drawn from a study of Ad26.COV2.S vaccination and SARS-CoV-2 variants. Study-level background: In the study, Ad26.COV2.S was injected intramuscularly once, or twice 56 days apart. Study observations and caveats: Possibly, TCR breadth and depth analyses underestimated total T cell responses.

The assay was immunoSEQ multiplex PCR, and TCRdb's table has in-frame clones only and misses some. The table includes some 400,000 clones, roughly 90% detected once. As for treatment: around 19 received Ad26.COV2.S at low or high dose, single or two shots; several received placebo; per-sample allocation not given. Material that was analyzed had been drawn on day 63 after the first vaccine or placebo injection. Unmatched junction bases numbered 7, after V lost 4 bases and J lost 4 bases. Germline loops: CDR1 MNHEY, CDR2 SMNVEV (reference sequence). This CDR3 is 16 amino acids long. The sequence derives from a person aged 18-65 years who received the Ad26.COV2.S COVID-19 vaccine or a placebo. The V gene is TRBV27, the J gene TRBJ1-6; TRBD1 agrees at 7 bases. This sample comprised peripheral blood, obtained in a trial of Ad26.COV2.S vaccine versus placebo. The CDR3 DNA reads TGTGCCAGCAGTTCGCTTCCGGGACAGTATAATTCACCCCTCCACTTT. It is translated as CASSSLPGQYNSPLHF.